This T cell receptor beta chain appears in the sequencing data of a study of blood T cell repertoires in COVID-19. The CDR3 length is 14 residues. V lost 5 bases to trimming and J lost 5 bases; unmatched junction nucleotides: 4. Germline V gives CDR1 MDHEN, CDR2 SYDVKM. Clones were sequenced by immunoSEQ multiplex PCR, and TCRdb holds only the in-frame ones, with some missing. The sample lists 150,000 to 200,000 clones, about 90% occurring once. Sequences were obtained from peripheral blood. The V gene is TRBV28, the J gene TRBJ2-2; 8 bases match TRBD1. This receptor was taken from a middle-aged man with active or convalescent COVID-19. CDR3 sequence reads: CASSGQGGTGELFF. The CDR3 DNA is TGTGCCAGCAGTGGACAGGGTGGGACCGGGGAGCTGTTTTTT.